Below, 11 T cell receptor beta chains from the same sample are listed, as sequenced in a study of blood T cells in healthy people across ages (dated by TCRdb to the mid-2010s). To prepare the library, 5' RACE was applied. TCRdb shows the sequencer as Illumina HiSeq 2500. A second roughly 6 to 12 cycle PCR used a sample-barcoded 5' primer and a J-beta primer mix. In TCRdb, the public reads were trimmed at Q25 with fastp and aligned with MiXCR, with productive beta chains retained. Records with the same CDR3 protein are collapsed into one entry carrying the most frequent genes and DNA. This sample holds about 640,000 distinct CDR3 sequences; under 65% were observed only once. The leading ten clones occupy over 30% of the sample. The sequenced sample was blood. All receptors derive from a man between 60 and 70 years old in good health.

This clonotype turned up a few times. The rearrangement links TRBV20-1 to TRBJ2-5; 8 nucleotides align to TRBD2. Looked up from germline, CDR1 is DFQATT and CDR2 is SNEGSKA (reference sequence). After removal of 0 bases from V and 2 bases from J, the junction contained 5 bases not matched to a gene. The CDR3 sequence is 15 residues long. CDR3 in amino acids: CSARDQQRGQETQYF. In DNA, the CDR3 is TGCAGTGCTAGAGATCAACAGCGGGGGCAAGAGACCCAGTACTTC.

The chain employs TRBV29-1 and TRBJ2-3; TRBD2 agrees at 9 bases. Germline CDR1 and CDR2: SQVTM and ANQGSEA. CDR3 length equals 13 residues. J lost 4 bases, V lost 6 bases, and 5 bases had no gene match. CDR3 amino acids: CSVGTSRADTQYF. As DNA, the CDR3 is TGCAGCGTAGGGACTAGCAGGGCAGATACGCAGTATTTT.

This clonotype was observed a few times. CDR3 amino acids: CASSYSVLPITGELFF. For the CDR3, the DNA is TGTGCCAGCAGTTACTCGGTTCTCCCGATCACCGGGGAGCTGTTTTTT. The V call is TRBV6-6, the J call TRBJ2-2; D not certain. The germline V gene has CDR1 MNHNY and CDR2 SVGAGI (reference sequence). The CDR3 spans 16 residues. Trimming removed 0 bases at V and 4 bases at J, with 12 bases between.

The chain recombines TRBV9 with TRBJ2-2; D call uncertain. This CDR3 comprises 15 residues. Germline V gene lookup returns CDR1 SGDLS and CDR2 YYNGEE. Between the trimmed V and J ends, which lost 4 bases and 4 bases, there was a span of 14 bases. CDR3 nucleotide sequence: TGTGCCAGCAGCACTACCGGGTCCCGCACCGGGGAGCTGTTTTTT. It specifies CASSTTGSRTGELFF.

The chain combines TRBV11-2 with TRBJ2-5, with TRBD1 identical over 7 bases. Germline-derived CDR1 and CDR2 are SGHAT and FQNNGV. With V trimmed by 4 bases and J by 7 bases, 12 bases remained unmatched. This CDR3 region has 15 residues. The CDR3 DNA reads TGTGCCAGCAGCTATTACAGGGGCCCCCAGGGGACCCAGTACTTC. It is translated as CASSYYRGPQGTQYF.

The J gene is TRBJ2-5, the V gene TRBV21-1; TRBD2 is the table's D call and was not checked against the DNA. TRBV21-1 is recorded as a pseudogene. The CDR3 length is 19 residues. The DNA for the CDR3 is TGTGCCAGCAGCGCCCACGGGCTAGCGGGTATGCCGACGGTAGAGACCCAGTACTTC. It yields the protein CASSAHGLAGMPTVETQYF.

V is TRBV11-2 and J is TRBJ2-7, with D possibly TRBD1 on 6 matching bases. The DNA end favors TRBJ2-5, so the J call may be wrong. Germline assignment: CDR1 SGHAT and CDR2 FQNNGV. The CDR3 is 15 amino acids. Here the CDR3 DNA reads TGTGCCAGCAAAAGGTCAGGGGCGACCTCCGAGACCCAGTACTTC. It is translated as CASKRSGATSETQYF.

The J gene is TRBJ1-2, the V gene TRBV4-2; D is perhaps TRBD1 (6 bases). CDR1 is LGHNA and CDR2 is YNFKEQ in the germline V gene. The CDR3 length is 16 residues. Deletions cut 1 base from V and 5 bases from J, with 17 bases between. The chain's CDR3 is CASSQAMDSRQYGYTF. Here the CDR3 DNA reads TGTGCCAGCAGCCAAGCCATGGACAGCCGCCAATATGGCTACACCTTC.

The chain couples TRBV5-1 to TRBJ2-1, with D possibly being TRBD1 or TRBD2 (5 bases each). The CDR3 is made up of 15 amino acids. Trimming took off 3 bases at V and 5 bases at J, with 15 bases between the two ends. Germline lookup yields CDR1 SGHRS and CDR2 YFSETQ. The CDR3 reads CASSSLGVGHNEQFF. The CDR3 region has the DNA TGCGCCAGCAGCTCGCTGGGGGTTGGGCACAATGAGCAGTTCTTC.

The chain links TRBV12-3 or TRBV12-4 to TRBJ1-5; D perhaps matches TRBD1 (6 bases). Trimming pared 4 bases from V and 5 bases from J, leaving 9 bases between. The CDR3 is made up of 13 amino acids. The CDR3 DNA reads TGTGCCAGCAGTTGGCAGGGGTATCAGCCCCAGCATTTT. Its protein is CASSWQGYQPQHF.

The J gene is TRBJ2-7, the V gene TRBV4-3; tentatively, D is TRBD2 (5 bases). The V end lost 4 bases, the J end lost 6 bases, and 16 bases lay between the germline ends. CDR3 length equals 14 residues. Germline CDR1 LGHNA, CDR2 YSLEER. The CDR3 here is CASSPRWELGEQYF. CDR3 in DNA: TGCGCCAGCAGCCCGAGGTGGGAGTTGGGCGAGCAGTACTTC.